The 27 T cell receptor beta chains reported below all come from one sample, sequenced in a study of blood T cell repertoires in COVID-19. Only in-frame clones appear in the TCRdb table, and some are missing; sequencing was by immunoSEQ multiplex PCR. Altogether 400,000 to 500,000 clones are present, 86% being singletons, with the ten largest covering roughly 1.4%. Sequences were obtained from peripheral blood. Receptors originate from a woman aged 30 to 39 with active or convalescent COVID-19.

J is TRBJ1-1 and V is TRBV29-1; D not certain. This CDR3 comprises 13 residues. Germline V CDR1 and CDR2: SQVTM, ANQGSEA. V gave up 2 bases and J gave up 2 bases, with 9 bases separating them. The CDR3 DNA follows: TGCAGCGTTGAACATCCGGGTAACACTGAAGCTTTCTTT. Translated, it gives CSVEHPGNTEAFF.

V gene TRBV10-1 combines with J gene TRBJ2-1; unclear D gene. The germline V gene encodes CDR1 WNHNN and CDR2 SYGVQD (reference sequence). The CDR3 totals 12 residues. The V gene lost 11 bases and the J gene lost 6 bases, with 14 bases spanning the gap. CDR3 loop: CAGLSIANEQFF. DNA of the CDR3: TGCGCCGGCCTCTCGATTGCCAATGAGCAGTTCTTC.

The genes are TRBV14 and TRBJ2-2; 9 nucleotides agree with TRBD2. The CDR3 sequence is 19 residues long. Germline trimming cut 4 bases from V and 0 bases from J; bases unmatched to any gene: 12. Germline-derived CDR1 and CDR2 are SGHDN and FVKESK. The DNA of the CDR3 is TGTGCCAGCAGCCTTCCTCAGGGTAGCGGGGGTCCGAACACCGGGGAGCTGTTTTTT. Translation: CASSLPQGSGGPNTGELFF.

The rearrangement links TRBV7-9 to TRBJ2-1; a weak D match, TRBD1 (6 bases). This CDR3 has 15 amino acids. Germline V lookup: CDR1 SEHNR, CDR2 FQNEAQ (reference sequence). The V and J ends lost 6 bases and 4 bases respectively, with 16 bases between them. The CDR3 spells CASSPTGSVYNEQFF. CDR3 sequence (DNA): TGTGCCAGCAGTCCCACAGGGTCCGTATACAATGAGCAGTTCTTC.

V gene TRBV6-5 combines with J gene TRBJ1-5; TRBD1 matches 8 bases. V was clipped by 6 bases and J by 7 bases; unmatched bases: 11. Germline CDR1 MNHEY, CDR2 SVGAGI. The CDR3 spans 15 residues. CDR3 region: CASRRKDREGQPQHF. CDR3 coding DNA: TGTGCCAGCAGGCGAAAGGACAGGGAAGGGCAGCCCCAGCATTTT.

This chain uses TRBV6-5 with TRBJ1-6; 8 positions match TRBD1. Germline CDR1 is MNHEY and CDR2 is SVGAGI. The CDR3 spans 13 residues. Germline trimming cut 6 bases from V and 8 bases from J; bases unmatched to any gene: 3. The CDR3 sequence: CASRGQAYSPLHF. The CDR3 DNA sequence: TGTGCCAGCAGGGGACAGGCATATTCACCCCTCCACTTT.

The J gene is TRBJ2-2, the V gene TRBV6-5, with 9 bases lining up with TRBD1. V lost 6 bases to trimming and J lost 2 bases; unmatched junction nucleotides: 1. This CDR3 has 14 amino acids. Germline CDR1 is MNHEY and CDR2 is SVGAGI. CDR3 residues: CASRDRGNTGELFF. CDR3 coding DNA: TGTGCCAGCAGGGACAGGGGTAACACCGGGGAGCTGTTTTTT.

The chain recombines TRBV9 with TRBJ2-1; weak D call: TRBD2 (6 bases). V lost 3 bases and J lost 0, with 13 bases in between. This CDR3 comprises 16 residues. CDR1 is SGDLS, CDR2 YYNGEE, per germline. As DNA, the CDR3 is TGTGCCAGCAGCGCAACTAGCTCCAGCTCCTACAATGAGCAGTTCTTC. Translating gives CASSATSSSSYNEQFF.

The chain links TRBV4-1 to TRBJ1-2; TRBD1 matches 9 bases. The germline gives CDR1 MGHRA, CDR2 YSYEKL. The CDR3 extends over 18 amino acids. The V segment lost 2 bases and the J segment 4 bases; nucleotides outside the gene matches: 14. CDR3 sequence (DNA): TGCGCCAGCAGCCAAACCTTCCCGGGACAGGGATCGGTCTATGGCTACACCTTC. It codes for CASSQTFPGQGSVYGYTF.

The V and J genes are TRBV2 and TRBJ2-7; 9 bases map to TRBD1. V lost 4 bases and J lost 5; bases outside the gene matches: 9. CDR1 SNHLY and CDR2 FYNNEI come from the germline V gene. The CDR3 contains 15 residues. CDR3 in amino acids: CASSAPGTGLHEQYF. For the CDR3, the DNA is TGTGCCAGCAGTGCTCCCGGGACAGGGCTTCACGAGCAGTACTTC.

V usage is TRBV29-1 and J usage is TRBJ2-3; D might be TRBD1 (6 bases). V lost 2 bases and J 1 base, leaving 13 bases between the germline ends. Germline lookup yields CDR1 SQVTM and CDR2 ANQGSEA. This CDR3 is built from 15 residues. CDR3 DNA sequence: TGCAGCGTTGAAAACAGGGATAGTCGCACAGATACGCAGTATTTT. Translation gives CSVENRDSRTDTQYF.

The CDR3 region is CASSQTGVETQYF. The DNA for the CDR3 is TGTGCCAGCAGTCAAACAGGGGTAGAGACCCAGTACTTC. The rearrangement joins TRBV6-5 to TRBJ2-5, with 7 bases that match TRBD1. The CDR3 spans 13 residues. The J segment lost 4 bases and the V segment lost 5 bases, leaving 4 bases of the junction unmatched. Looked up from germline, CDR1 is MNHEY and CDR2 is SVGAGI.

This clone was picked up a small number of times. CDR3 DNA sequence: TGCAGCGTTACCCGGGGGGTTAGCTATGGCTACACCTTC. Protein sequence: CSVTRGVSYGYTF. The V gene is TRBV29-1, the J gene TRBJ1-2; D possibly corresponds to TRBD1 (5 bases). This CDR3 is built from 13 residues. Germline values: CDR1 SQVTM, CDR2 ANQGSEA. V lost 5 bases and J lost 4, with 14 bases in between.

The CDR3 sequence is CASSPLAGNEQFF. In DNA, the CDR3 is TGTGCCAGTAGTCCACTAGCGGGGAATGAGCAGTTCTTC. This rearrangement joins TRBV19 to TRBJ2-1, with 10 bases identical to TRBD2. Trimming cost V 5 bases and J 7 bases; bases outside gene matches: 2. Germline CDR1 reads LNHDA; CDR2 reads SQIVND (reference sequence). The length of the CDR3 is 13 residues. The full variable domain, with the rest looked up from reference TRBV19 and TRBJ2-1, is DGGITQSPKYLFRKEGQNVTLSCEQNLNHDAMYWYRQDPGQGLRLIYYSQIVNDFQKGDIAEGYSVSREKKESFPLTVTSAQKNPTAFYLCASSPLAGNEQFFGPGTRLTVL.

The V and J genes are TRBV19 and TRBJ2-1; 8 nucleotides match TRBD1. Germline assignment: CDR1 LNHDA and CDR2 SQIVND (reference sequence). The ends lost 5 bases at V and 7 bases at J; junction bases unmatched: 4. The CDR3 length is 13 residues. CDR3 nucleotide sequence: TGTGCCAGTAGTTTCCAGGGGGCAAATGAGCAGTTCTTC. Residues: CASSFQGANEQFF.

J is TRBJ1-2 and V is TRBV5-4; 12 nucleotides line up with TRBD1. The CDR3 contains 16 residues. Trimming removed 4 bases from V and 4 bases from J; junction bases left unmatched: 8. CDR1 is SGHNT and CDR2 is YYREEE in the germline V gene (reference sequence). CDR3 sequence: CASSLRDRGLGYGYTF. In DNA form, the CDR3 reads TGTGCCAGCAGCCTGCGGGACAGGGGGCTTGGCTATGGCTACACCTTC.

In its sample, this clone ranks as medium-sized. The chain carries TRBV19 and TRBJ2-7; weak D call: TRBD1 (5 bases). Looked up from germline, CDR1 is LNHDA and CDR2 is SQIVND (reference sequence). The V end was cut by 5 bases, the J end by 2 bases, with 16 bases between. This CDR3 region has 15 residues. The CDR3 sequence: CASSLLHDRAYEQYF. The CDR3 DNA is TGTGCCAGTAGTCTTCTCCATGACAGAGCCTACGAGCAGTACTTC.

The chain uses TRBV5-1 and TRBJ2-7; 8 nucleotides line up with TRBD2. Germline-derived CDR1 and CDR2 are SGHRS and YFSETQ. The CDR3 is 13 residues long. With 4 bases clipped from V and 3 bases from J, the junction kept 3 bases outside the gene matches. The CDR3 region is CASSPSGGYEQYF. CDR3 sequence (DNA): TGCGCCAGCAGCCCCAGCGGGGGCTACGAGCAGTACTTC.

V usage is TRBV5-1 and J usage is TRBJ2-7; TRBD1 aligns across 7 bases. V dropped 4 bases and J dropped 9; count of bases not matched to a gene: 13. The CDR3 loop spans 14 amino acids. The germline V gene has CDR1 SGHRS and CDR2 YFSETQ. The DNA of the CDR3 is TGCGCCAGCAGCACCGACAGGGCCACCCCGGGGCAGTACTTC. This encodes CASSTDRATPGQYF.

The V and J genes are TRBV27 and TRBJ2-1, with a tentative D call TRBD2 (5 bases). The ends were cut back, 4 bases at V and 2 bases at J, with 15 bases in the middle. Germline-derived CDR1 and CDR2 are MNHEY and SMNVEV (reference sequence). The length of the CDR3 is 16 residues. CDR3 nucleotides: TGTGCCAGCAGTTCTAAAGCGGAAAGGGCCTACAATGAGCAGTTCTTC. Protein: CASSSKAERAYNEQFF.

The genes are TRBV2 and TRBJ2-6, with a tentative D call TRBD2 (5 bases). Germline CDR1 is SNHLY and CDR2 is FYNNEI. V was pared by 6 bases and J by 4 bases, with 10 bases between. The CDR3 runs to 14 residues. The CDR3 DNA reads TGTGCCAGCAGAGATGTAGCGGGGGCCAACGTCCTGACTTTC. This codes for CASRDVAGANVLTF.

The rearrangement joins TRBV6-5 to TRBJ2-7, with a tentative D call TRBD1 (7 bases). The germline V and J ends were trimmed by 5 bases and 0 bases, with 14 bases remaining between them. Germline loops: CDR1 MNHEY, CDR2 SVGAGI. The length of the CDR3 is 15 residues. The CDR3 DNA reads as TGTGCCAGCAGTAACCGACAGGGACTCTCCTACGAGCAGTACTTC. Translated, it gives CASSNRQGLSYEQYF.

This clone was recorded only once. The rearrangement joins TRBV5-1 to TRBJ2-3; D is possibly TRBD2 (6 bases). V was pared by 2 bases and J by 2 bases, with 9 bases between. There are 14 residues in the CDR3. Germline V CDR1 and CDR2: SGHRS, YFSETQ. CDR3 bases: TGCGCCAGCAGCTTTGGCGGGACCACAGATACGCAGTATTTT. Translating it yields CASSFGGTTDTQYF.

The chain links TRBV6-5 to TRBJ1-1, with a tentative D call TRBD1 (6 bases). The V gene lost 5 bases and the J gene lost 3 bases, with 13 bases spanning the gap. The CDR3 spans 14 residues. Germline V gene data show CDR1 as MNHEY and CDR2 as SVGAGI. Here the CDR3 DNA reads TGTGCCAGCAGTAATACAGGGTCCGACACTGAAGCTTTCTTT. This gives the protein CASSNTGSDTEAFF.

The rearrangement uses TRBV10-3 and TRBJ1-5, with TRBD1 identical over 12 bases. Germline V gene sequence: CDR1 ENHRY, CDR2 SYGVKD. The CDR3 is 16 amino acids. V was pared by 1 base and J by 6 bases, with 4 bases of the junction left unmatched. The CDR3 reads CAISEFGTGGVQPQHF. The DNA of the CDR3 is TGTGCCATCAGTGAGTTTGGGACAGGGGGCGTTCAGCCCCAGCATTTT.

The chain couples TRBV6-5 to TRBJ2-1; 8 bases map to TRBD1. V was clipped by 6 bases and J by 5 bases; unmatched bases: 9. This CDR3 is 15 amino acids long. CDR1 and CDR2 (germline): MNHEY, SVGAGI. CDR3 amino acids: CASRKIDRGDNEQFF. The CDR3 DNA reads TGTGCCAGCAGGAAGATAGACAGGGGCGACAATGAGCAGTTCTTC.

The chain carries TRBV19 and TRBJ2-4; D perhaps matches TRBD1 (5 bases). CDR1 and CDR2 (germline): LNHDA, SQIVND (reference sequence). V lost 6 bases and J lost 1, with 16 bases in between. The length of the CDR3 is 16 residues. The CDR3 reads CASSNPGNTAKNIQYF. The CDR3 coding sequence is TGTGCCAGTAGCAATCCAGGGAATACGGCCAAAAACATTCAGTACTTC.